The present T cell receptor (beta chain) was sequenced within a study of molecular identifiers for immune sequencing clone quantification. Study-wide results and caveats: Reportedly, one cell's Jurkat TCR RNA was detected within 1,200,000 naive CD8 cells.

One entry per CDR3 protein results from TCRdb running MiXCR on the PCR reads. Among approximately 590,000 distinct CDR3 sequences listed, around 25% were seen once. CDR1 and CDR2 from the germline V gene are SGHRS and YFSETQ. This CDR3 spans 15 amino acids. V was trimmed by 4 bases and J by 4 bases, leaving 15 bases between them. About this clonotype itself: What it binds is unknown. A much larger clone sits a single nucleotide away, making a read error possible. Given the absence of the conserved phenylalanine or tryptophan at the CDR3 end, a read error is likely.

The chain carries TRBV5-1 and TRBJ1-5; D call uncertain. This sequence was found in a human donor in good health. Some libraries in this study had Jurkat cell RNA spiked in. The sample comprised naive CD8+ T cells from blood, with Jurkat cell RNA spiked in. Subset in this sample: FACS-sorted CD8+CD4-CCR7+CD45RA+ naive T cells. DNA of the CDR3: TGCGCCAGCAGCCCCGAGGGTTTTTGGAATCAGCCCCAGCATATT. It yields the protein CASSPEGFWNQPQHI.